At least ten counts were recorded for the clone carrying this T cell receptor (beta chain). Total RNA extraction was carried out from unfractionated whole blood. The germline gives CDR1 MNHEY, CDR2 SMNVEV (reference sequence). The CDR3 runs to 12 residues. The V and J ends lost 9 bases and 5 bases respectively, with 13 bases between them. TCRdb re-derived calls from the 5' RACE reads in MiXCR, one entry per CDR3 protein. This table holds about 140,000 distinct CDR3 sequences, around 4% found once. This entry is derived from a study of human T cells and chemical hapten exposure. The TCR originated in a female donor in good health. V is TRBV27 and J is TRBJ1-1; D is possibly TRBD1 (6 bases). The CDR3 DNA follows: TGTGCCAGTCAGGGGTTTGGGACTGAAGCTTTCTTT. As protein: CASQGFGTEAFF.